The present T cell receptor beta chain was sequenced within a study of CD8+CD57+ T cells in acquired aplastic anemia (dated by TCRdb to between 2018 and 2020). Context from the whole study: DNA extracted from sorted CD4+ and CD8+ cells had a mean of approximately 3 ug, with a range of roughly 0.17 to 30 ug. A CD8+CD57+ expansion meant a frequency higher than the mean frequency seen in healthy subjects.

Patients chosen for sequencing had shown expansion of CD8+CD57+ cells by flow cytometry. Every patient had severe acquired aplastic anemia, diagnosed using the International Study of Aplastic Anemia and Agranulocytosis and Camitta criteria. No therapy had been received by the patients at the time of blood sampling. In this study, sorted CD4+ and CD8+ T cells from the blood of healthy subjects and of severe aplastic anemia patients had their TCR repertoires deep-sequenced. In the USA, patient enrollment took place under clinicaltrials.gov protocols 00001620, 01623167, 00001397, 00071045, 00081523 and 00961064. Ficoll-Paque density gradient centrifugation was used to isolate peripheral blood mononuclear cells. Before DNA extraction, CD4+ and CD8+ T cells were sorted with FACS or magnetic beads. In the case of this clonotype: Its recognized antigen is unknown. A clone one base away is much larger, so this may be a read error.

Results and caveats for the whole study, not just this receptor: Roughly 30 CD8+ CDR3 sequences were found to be shared between patients and controls, but these sequences appeared to be highly expressed in patients and within the immunodominant clones of the patients. No significant difference in CD8+ Simpson's diversity was found between patients and healthy controls (P=0.060).

From the cysteine up to the phenylalanine, the CDR3 has a length of 14 residues. This entry keeps only the CDR3 DNA: 42 bases, framed from base 1. Relative to germline, V is 3 bases shorter and J is 2 bases shorter, with 9 bases between their ends. TCR beta VDJ combination and CDR3 sequence profiling used genomic DNA as the template. TCR repertoire sequencing was run on an Illumina HiSeq 2000. The authors' pipeline ran thus. TRBV/TRBJ rearrangement plots, CDR3 size and DJ length profiles, and Simpson's diversity index were used to evaluate the repertoires. The most abundant DNA sequence in the deep sequencing data was taken as the immunodominant clone. CDR3 amino acid sequences were screened for sharing across subjects and were compared with published repertoires and the VDJdb database. The public reads were reanalyzed by TCRdb: fastp trimming at Q25, MiXCR alignment, in-frame beta chains only. Identical CDR3 proteins give one entry, which carries the most common genes and DNA. The V and J calls come from TCRdb's annotation, not from the publication. This sample is represented by around 170,000 distinct CDR3 sequences; approximately 50% of them were singletons. About 9.7% of the sample rests with the top ten.

This TCR derives from a human donor with aplastic anemia. The V gene is TRBV12-3 or TRBV12-4 and the J gene is TRBJ2-3; the D gene is unclear. Sequenced sample: sorted CD4+, CD8+, or CD8+CD57+ T cells (not recorded which) from PBMCs. The nucleotides are TGTGCCAGCAGTTTTGGGGTATACACAGATACGCAGTATTTT. The translation is CASSFGVYTDTQYF.